The 27 T cell receptor beta chains in this list originate from one sample, sequenced in a study of graft-versus-host responses after intestinal transplantation. The method was immunoSEQ multiplex PCR; TCRdb's version includes in-frame clones alone and lacks a portion of them. Found here are about 120,000 clones, roughly 95% of them singletons; the top ten hold over 2.5%. Their antigen targets remain unknown. Source: unstimulated CD8+ T cells sorted from spleen or lymph node cells, taken before intestinal transplant. Source of these receptors: a human donor who received an intestinal transplant.

The V call is TRBV10-2, the J call TRBJ2-7, with 9 bases that match TRBD2. V dropped 0 bases and J dropped 3; count of bases not matched to a gene: 6. This CDR3 is 16 amino acids long. Germline values: CDR1 WSHSY, CDR2 SAAADI. The CDR3 DNA sequence: TGCGCCAGCAGTGAGTCCCTACTAGCGGGTTTCTACGAGCAGTACTTC. Its translation is CASSESLLAGFYEQYF.

V and J are TRBV6-5 and TRBJ2-3; TRBD2 agrees at 9 bases. CDR1 is MNHEY, CDR2 SVGAGI, per germline. V lost 5 bases to trimming and J lost 8 bases; unmatched junction nucleotides: 8. The CDR3 extends over 14 amino acids. The CDR3 sequence is CASSQSGGPGTQYF. CDR3 DNA: TGTGCCAGCAGTCAAAGCGGGGGGCCTGGTACGCAGTATTTT.

The chain links TRBV19 to TRBJ1-3; possibly TRBD1 for D (5 bases). CDR3 size: 14 residues. Between the trimmed V and J ends, which lost 3 bases and 2 bases, there was a span of 8 bases. The germline V gene encodes CDR1 LNHDA and CDR2 SQIVND (reference sequence). The CDR3 loop is CASSIQGPGNTIYF. DNA for the CDR3: TGTGCCAGTAGTATCCAGGGTCCTGGAAACACCATATATTTT. The full variable domain, its missing parts supplied by reference TRBV19 and TRBJ1-3, is DGGITQSPKYLFRKEGQNVTLSCEQNLNHDAMYWYRQDPGQGLRLIYYSQIVNDFQKGDIAEGYSVSREKKESFPLTVTSAQKNPTAFYLCASSIQGPGNTIYFGEGSWLTVV.

This clone has only a few counts. The V call is TRBV7-9, the J call TRBJ2-3; no clear D. Trimming took 5 bases from V and 1 from J, leaving 19 bases between them. The V gene's germline CDR1 is SEHNR and CDR2 FQNEAQ (reference sequence). The CDR3 length is 17 residues. CDR3 in DNA: TGTGCCAGCAGCCAAAAAGTATCTCCTCCCGGCACAGATACGCAGTATTTT. It is translated as CASSQKVSPPGTDTQYF.

The J gene is TRBJ2-1, the V gene TRBV28; D unresolved. The CDR3 length is 15 residues. V was trimmed by 5 bases and J by 0 bases, leaving 11 bases between them. Germline V gene sequence: CDR1 MDHEN, CDR2 SYDVKM. This chain's CDR3 is CASSDIWSSYNEQFF. The DNA of the CDR3 is TGTGCCAGCAGTGATATTTGGAGCTCCTACAATGAGCAGTTCTTC.

The chain combines TRBV19 with TRBJ2-1; 15 bases fit TRBD2. There are 20 residues in the CDR3. Germline CDR1 and CDR2: LNHDA and SQIVND (reference sequence). Trimming at V came to 1 base and at J to 9 bases, leaving 16 bases not matched to a gene. CDR3 bases: TGTGCCAGTAGTATAGTTCAACGAGGGGGGACTAGCGGGAGGAGGGGTGAGCAGTTCTTC. It codes for CASSIVQRGGTSGRRGEQFF.

The V and J genes are TRBV19 and TRBJ2-7; 8 nucleotides line up with TRBD1. The V gene's germline CDR1 is LNHDA and CDR2 SQIVND (reference sequence). Trimming at V came to 5 bases and at J to 3 bases, leaving 15 bases not matched to a gene. The CDR3 is made up of 17 amino acids. The CDR3 DNA is TGTGCCAGTAGTCCGAAGCTACCGGGACAGGCAGACTACGAGCAGTACTTC. It encodes CASSPKLPGQADYEQYF.

The rearrangement uses TRBV13 and TRBJ2-4; D not resolved. CDR1 is PRHDT and CDR2 is FYEKMQ in the germline V gene (reference sequence). V lost 4 bases and J 0 bases, leaving 16 bases between the germline ends. The CDR3 sequence is 17 residues long. DNA for the CDR3: TGTGCCAGCAGCTCCGGGCCCGAGAATTTAGCCAAAAACATTCAGTACTTC. It yields the protein CASSSGPENLAKNIQYF.

The chain is built from TRBV20-1 and TRBJ2-3; D gene ambiguous. V was cut by 5 bases and J by 4 bases, with 4 bases left in between. The CDR3 sequence is 10 residues long. CDR1 is DFQATT, CDR2 SNEGSKA, per germline (reference sequence). The CDR3 DNA reads as TGCAGTGCTTTATCAGATACGCAGTATTTT. Amino acids: CSALSDTQYF.

The chain recombines TRBV29-1 with TRBJ2-1, with 11 bases identical to TRBD2. Germline V gene lookup returns CDR1 SQVTM and CDR2 ANQGSEA. V gave up 6 bases and J gave up 5 bases; unmatched junction bases: 12. This CDR3 contains 16 residues. The CDR3 DNA reads TGCAGCGTGGGGGGTACTAGCGGGAGTTTAGACAATGAGCAGTTCTTC. This gives the protein CSVGGTSGSLDNEQFF.

The chain employs TRBV27 and TRBJ2-2; 11 bases agree with TRBD2. This CDR3 has 14 amino acids. V lost 7 bases to trimming and J lost 8 bases; unmatched junction nucleotides: 6. Per the germline V gene, CDR1 is MNHEY and CDR2 is SMNVEV (reference sequence). CDR3 protein: CASTASGRLGELFF. CDR3 bases: TGTGCCAGCACAGCTAGCGGGAGGTTAGGGGAGCTGTTTTTT.

The V gene is TRBV2, the J gene TRBJ1-1; D call uncertain. Looked up from germline, CDR1 is SNHLY and CDR2 is FYNNEI. The CDR3 is made up of 13 amino acids. Trimming removed 8 bases at V and 6 bases at J, with 16 bases between. CDR3 DNA sequence: TGTGCCAGCCGGATCAAAGGGTACGCTGAAGCTTTCTTT. Protein sequence: CASRIKGYAEAFF.

The gene calls are TRBV10-3 and TRBJ1-2; D remains ambiguous. Per germline, CDR1 ENHRY and CDR2 SYGVKD. Trimming stripped 0 bases from V and 1 base from J, with 9 bases between. This CDR3 comprises 15 residues. The CDR3 region has the DNA TGTGCCATCAGTGAGTCTTCGAAAAGTAACTATGGCTACACCTTC. Amino acid sequence: CAISESSKSNYGYTF.

The J gene is TRBJ1-5, the V gene TRBV15; possibly TRBD1 for D (6 bases). Per germline, CDR1 LNHNV and CDR2 YYDKDF (reference sequence). The CDR3 totals 18 residues. The V and J ends lost 0 bases and 3 bases respectively, with 18 bases between them. CDR3 in amino acids: CATSRDLRRGEDNQPQHF. The CDR3 DNA sequence: TGTGCCACCAGCAGAGATCTCCGCAGGGGCGAGGACAATCAGCCCCAGCATTTT.

V usage is TRBV10-3 and J usage is TRBJ2-7, with 8 nucleotides matching TRBD1. The J segment lost 0 bases and the V segment lost 5 bases, leaving 6 bases of the junction unmatched. CDR1 is ENHRY and CDR2 is SYGVKD in the germline V gene. This CDR3 is 15 amino acids long. The CDR3 bases are TGTGCCATCAGTCGGGGACAGGTTTCCTCCTACGAGCAGTACTTC. The encoded protein is CAISRGQVSSYEQYF.

The sample holds one count of this clone. The chain is built from TRBV2 and TRBJ2-1; 14 nucleotides align to TRBD2. The CDR3 contains 13 residues. J lost 8 bases, V lost 8 bases, and 2 bases had no gene match. In germline, CDR1 is SNHLY, CDR2 FYNNEI. The CDR3 coding sequence is TGTGCCAGCCCGGGACTAGCGGGAGATGAGCAGTTCTTC. This encodes CASPGLAGDEQFF.

The V and J genes are TRBV7-9 and TRBJ2-1, with TRBD2 matching 9 bases. Germline trimming cut 1 base from V and 8 bases from J; bases unmatched to any gene: 9. Germline assignment: CDR1 SEHNR and CDR2 FQNEAQ (reference sequence). The length of the CDR3 is 16 residues. CDR3 protein: CASSLDWREGHHEQFF. CDR3 coding DNA: TGTGCCAGCAGCTTAGATTGGCGGGAGGGCCATCATGAGCAGTTCTTC.

The V gene is TRBV18, the J gene TRBJ2-3; TRBD1 matches at 10 bases. This CDR3 is 15 amino acids long. J lost 6 bases, V lost 0 bases, and 3 bases had no gene match. Germline loops: CDR1 KGHSH, CDR2 LQKENI. CDR3 bases: TGTGCCAGCTCACCACCCGGGACAGGGGCCGATACGCAGTATTTT. Protein: CASSPPGTGADTQYF.

The chain combines TRBV12-5 with TRBJ1-3; D remains ambiguous. Per germline, CDR1 LGHNT and CDR2 FRNRAP. The CDR3 runs to 16 residues. Trimming removed 4 bases from V and 0 bases from J, with 13 bases in between. CDR3: CASGWDEPTSGNTIYF. DNA of the CDR3: TGTGCTAGTGGTTGGGATGAACCGACCTCTGGAAACACCATATATTTT.

The rearrangement links TRBV4-1 to TRBJ1-3, with 9 nucleotides matching TRBD1. The CDR3 covers 17 residues. V lost 2 bases to trimming and J lost 7 bases; unmatched junction nucleotides: 12. Germline lookup yields CDR1 MGHRA and CDR2 YSYEKL. CDR3 in DNA: TGCGCCAGCAGCCAAAGGAACCGGGACAGGGCGTGGAACACCATATATTTT. The encoded protein is CASSQRNRDRAWNTIYF.

V is TRBV7-2 and J is TRBJ2-1, with 9 bases identical to TRBD2. The CDR3 runs to 15 residues. The V segment lost 3 bases and the J segment 5 bases; nucleotides outside the gene matches: 5. From germline, CDR1 is SGHTA and CDR2 FQGNSA. The CDR3 loop is CASSFPTSGNNEQFF. CDR3 coding DNA: TGTGCCAGCAGCTTTCCGACTAGCGGAAACAATGAGCAGTTCTTC.

This chain joins TRBV11-2 and TRBJ1-1, with 8 bases aligning to TRBD1. This CDR3 has 16 amino acids. Per the germline V gene, CDR1 is SGHAT and CDR2 is FQNNGV. J gave up 1 base and V 5 bases, and 9 bases lay outside the gene matches. The CDR3: CASSTQTGGQNTEAFF. DNA of the CDR3: TGTGCCAGCAGCACACAAACAGGGGGGCAGAACACTGAAGCTTTCTTT. The variable domain in full, completed from reference TRBV11-2 and TRBJ1-1, reads EAGVAQSPRYKIIEKRQSVAFWCNPISGHATLYWYQQILGQGPKLLIQFQNNGVVDDSQLPKDRFSAERLKGVDSTLKIQPAKLEDSAVYLCASSTQTGGQNTEAFFGQGTRLTVV.

This rearrangement joins TRBV27 to TRBJ2-7, with 11 nucleotides matching TRBD2. Germline V gene lookup returns CDR1 MNHEY and CDR2 SMNVEV (reference sequence). The trim removed 6 bases at V and 5 bases at J, leaving 9 bases unmatched. This CDR3 has 15 residues. CDR3 amino acids: CASSLTSGSYHEQYF. The DNA for the CDR3 is TGTGCCAGCAGCCTAACTAGCGGGAGCTACCACGAGCAGTACTTC.

The chain links TRBV19 to TRBJ2-3; no definite D call. The CDR3 covers 16 residues. V was cut by 3 bases and J by 4 bases, with 17 bases left in between. Germline CDR1 reads LNHDA; CDR2 reads SQIVND (reference sequence). The CDR3 DNA sequence: TGTGCCAGTAGTATTATGTGGGGTCGAGACGCAGATACGCAGTATTTT. Translation: CASSIMWGRDADTQYF.

This chain connects TRBV11-2 to TRBJ1-3; D unresolved. Germline loops: CDR1 SGHAT, CDR2 FQNNGV. The CDR3 contains 15 residues. The V gene lost 5 bases and the J gene lost 0 bases, with 11 bases spanning the gap. The CDR3 nucleotides are TGTGCCAGCAGCGATAGGCAGTCCTCTGGAAACACCATATATTTT. Translated, it gives CASSDRQSSGNTIYF.

Concerning this clone itself: The limits of the CDR3 on the DNA are not certain, so only TCRdb's listed CDR3 is given. The chain links TRBV15 to TRBJ1-1. The CDR3 length is 16 residues, termini included. Looked up from germline, CDR1 is LNHNV and CDR2 is YYDKDF (reference sequence). This CDR3 is CATSRARGPALKLSFF.

The rearrangement links TRBV7-6 to TRBJ2-2, with 9 bases that match TRBD1. The CDR3 runs to 17 residues. Germline V gene data show CDR1 as SGHVS and CDR2 as FNYEAQ. V lost 1 base and J lost 4; bases outside the gene matches: 7. The CDR3 is CASSLVTGTGITGELFF. CDR3 nucleotide sequence: TGTGCCAGCAGCTTAGTCACCGGGACAGGGATCACCGGGGAGCTGTTTTTT.